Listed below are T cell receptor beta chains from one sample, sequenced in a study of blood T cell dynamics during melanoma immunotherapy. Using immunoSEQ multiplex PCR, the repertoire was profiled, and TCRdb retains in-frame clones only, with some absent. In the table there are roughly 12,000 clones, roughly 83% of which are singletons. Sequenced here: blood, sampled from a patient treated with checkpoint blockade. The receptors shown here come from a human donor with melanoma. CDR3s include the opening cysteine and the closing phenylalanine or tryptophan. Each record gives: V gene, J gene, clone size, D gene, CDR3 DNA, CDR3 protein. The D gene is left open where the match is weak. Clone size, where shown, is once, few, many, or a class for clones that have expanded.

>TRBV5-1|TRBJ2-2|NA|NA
TGCGCCAGCAGCTTGACAGGAGGGAACACCGGGGAGCTGTTTTTT
CASSLTGGNTGELFF
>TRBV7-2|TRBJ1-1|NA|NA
TGTGCCAGCAGCTCGGGGGCTGGGGCTTTCTTT
CASSSGAGAFF
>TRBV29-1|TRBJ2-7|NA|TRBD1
TGCAGCGTTGCCGAAGGCGACAGGGAAGGCGAGCAGTACTTC
CSVAEGDREGEQYF
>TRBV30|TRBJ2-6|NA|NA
TGTGCCTGCAGGCCTTACTCTGGGGCCAACGTCCTGACTTTC
CACRPYSGANVLTF
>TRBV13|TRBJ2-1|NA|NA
TGTGCCAGCAGTTCCGGGGCCCGAGATGAGCAGTTCTTC
CASSSGARDEQFF
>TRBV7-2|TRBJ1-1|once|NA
TGTGCCAGCAGCACACGGAACACTGAAGCTTTCTTT
CASSTRNTEAFF
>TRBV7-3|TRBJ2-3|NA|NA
TGTGCCAGCAGCTTGGCGGGGGCCGGCACAGATACGCAGTATTTT
CASSLAGAGTDTQYF
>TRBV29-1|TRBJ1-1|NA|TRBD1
TGCAGCGCTGTGGACAGGATGAACACTGAAGCTTTCTTT
CSAVDRMNTEAFF
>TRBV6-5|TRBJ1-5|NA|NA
TGTGCCAGCAGGTCTACCCCGGGGGGCAATCAGCCCCAGCATTTT
CASRSTPGGNQPQHF
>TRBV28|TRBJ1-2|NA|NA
TGTGCCAGCAGTAAGATTAACTATGGCTACACCTTC
CASSKINYGYTF
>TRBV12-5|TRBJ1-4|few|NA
TGTGCTAGTGGTCACGGACGTAATGAAAAACTGTTTTTT
CASGHGRNEKLFF
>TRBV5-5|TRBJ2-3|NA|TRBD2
TGTGCCAGCAGCCTAAGACTAGCGGGGGCCGCAGATACGCAGTATTTT
CASSLRLAGAADTQYF
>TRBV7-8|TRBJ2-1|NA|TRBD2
TGTGCCAGCAGCTTAGCGACTAGCGGGGGCCCCATCTCCTACAATGAGCAGTTCTTC
CASSLATSGGPISYNEQFF
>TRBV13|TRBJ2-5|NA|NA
TGTGCCAGCAGCTCTTGGATCCGTGGGGAGACCCAGTACTTC
CASSSWIRGETQYF
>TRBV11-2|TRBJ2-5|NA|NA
TGTGCCAGCAGCTACGGGATCGCAGATCAAGAGACCCAGTACTTC
CASSYGIADQETQYF
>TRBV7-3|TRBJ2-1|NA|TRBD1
TGTGCCAGCAGCTTGGGACAGGGGGCGAAAAATGAGCAGTTCTTC
CASSLGQGAKNEQFF
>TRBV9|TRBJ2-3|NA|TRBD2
TGTGCCAGCAGCCAGTTTTCCTCTAGCGGGGGGGCCACAGATACGCAGTATTTT
CASSQFSSSGGATDTQYF